The 31 T cell receptor beta chains listed next were all sequenced from one sample in a study of Ad26.COV2.S vaccination and SARS-CoV-2 variants. Assay: immunoSEQ multiplex PCR; the TCRdb copy retains only in-frame clones and omits some. The sample contains 250,000 to 300,000 clones, around 87% of which appear only once. The sample's treatment: approximately 18 received Ad26.COV2.S at low or high dose, single or two shots; about 5 received placebo; per-sample allocation not given. After the first vaccine or placebo injection, samples were drawn on day 63. The sample consisted of peripheral blood, taken in a trial of Ad26.COV2.S vaccine versus placebo. The receptors were sampled from a person between 18 and 60 years old who received the Ad26.COV2.S COVID-19 vaccine or a placebo.

For this clone: This same CDR3 is encoded by further DNA sequences in the sample. The V and J genes are TRBV7-9 and TRBJ1-1; no clear D. The CDR3 loop spans 13 amino acids. With 4 bases removed from V and 0 bases from J, the gap between germline ends came to 6 bases. Germline V lookup: CDR1 SEHNR, CDR2 FQNEAQ (reference sequence). CDR3 region: CASSSGLNTEAFF. The CDR3 DNA follows: TGTGCCAGCAGCTCAGGTCTGAACACTGAAGCTTTCTTT.

The rearrangement joins TRBV6-1 to TRBJ2-2; D is undetermined. There are 13 residues in the CDR3. From germline, CDR1 is MNHNS and CDR2 SASEGT. V was trimmed by 2 bases and J by 3 bases, leaving 4 bases between them. CDR3 protein: CASSEFHTGELFF. The CDR3 region has the DNA TGTGCCAGCAGTGAATTTCACACCGGGGAGCTGTTTTTT.

The gene calls are TRBV14 and TRBJ2-1, with D uncertain. V was shortened by 4 bases and J by 8 bases, with 15 bases between the two germline ends. CDR1 is SGHDN, CDR2 FVKESK, per germline. The CDR3 runs to 14 residues. The CDR3 DNA is TGTGCCAGCAGCCCACGGACCCCCTGGGATGAGCAGTTCTTC. It translates to CASSPRTPWDEQFF.

In this sample, this clone turned up once. This chain links TRBV19 with TRBJ2-7; D is unresolved. Trimming cost V 3 bases and J 2 bases, with 11 bases left between them. The germline V gene encodes CDR1 LNHDA and CDR2 SQIVND (reference sequence). The CDR3 has 14 residues. The CDR3, as DNA: TGTGCCAGTAGTATGAACAAGCCAACCTACGAGCAGTACTTC. Its protein product is CASSMNKPTYEQYF.

The rearrangement joins TRBV3-1 (or the pseudogene TRBV3-2) to TRBJ1-2, with D perhaps matching TRBD1 (5 bases). From germline, CDR1 is LGHDT and CDR2 YNNKEL (reference sequence). Deletions cut 1 base from V and 5 bases from J, with 11 bases between. This CDR3 region has 14 residues. The CDR3 DNA reads as TGTGCCAGCAGCCAAGGGGGCCCTCTTTATGGCTACACCTTC. Amino acids: CASSQGGPLYGYTF.

The chain recombines TRBV6-5 with TRBJ2-2, with D possibly being TRBD1 (7 bases). In germline, CDR1 is MNHEY, CDR2 SVGAGI. CDR3 length equals 15 residues. Trimming took off 5 bases at V and 4 bases at J, with 14 bases between the two ends. Here the CDR3 DNA reads TGTGCCAGCAGTAACAGGGGAGGTGGCACCGGGGAGCTGTTTTTT. Translation: CASSNRGGGTGELFF.

The rearrangement joins TRBV5-1 to TRBJ2-1; tentative D call: TRBD1 (6 bases). Germline V gene lookup returns CDR1 SGHRS and CDR2 YFSETQ. The CDR3 contains 15 residues. V gave up 2 bases and J gave up 6 bases, with 15 bases separating them. In DNA form, the CDR3 reads TGCGCCAGCAGCTTTGTGGGGGAACAGGGCAATGAGCAGTTCTTC. This encodes CASSFVGEQGNEQFF.

V is TRBV19 and J is TRBJ1-2; maybe TRBD1 (5 bases). There are 12 residues in the CDR3. CDR1 LNHDA and CDR2 SQIVND come from the germline V gene (reference sequence). The V gene lost 10 bases and the J gene lost 7 bases, with 16 bases spanning the gap. Written as DNA, the CDR3 is TGTGCCACCACCAGAGGGGTGGGTGGCTACACCTTC. Amino acid sequence: CATTRGVGGYTF.

The V gene is TRBV5-1, the J gene TRBJ2-1, with 8 positions matching TRBD2. Germline lookup yields CDR1 SGHRS and CDR2 YFSETQ. The CDR3 contains 16 residues. The J segment lost 2 bases and the V segment lost 0 bases, leaving 4 bases of the junction unmatched. CDR3 coding DNA: TGCGCCAGCAGCTTGGTTGCGGGGGGCACCTACAATGAGCAGTTCTTC. Its protein is CASSLVAGGTYNEQFF.

V and J are TRBV28 and TRBJ1-2; the D gene is possibly TRBD1 (6 bases). The ends were cut back, 4 bases at V and 2 bases at J, with 23 bases in the middle. The germline V gene has CDR1 MDHEN and CDR2 SYDVKM. The CDR3 runs 18 residues. The CDR3 here is CASSSEVGRTGTNYGYTF. CDR3 bases: TGTGCCAGCAGTTCCGAGGTGGGCAGAACAGGGACGAACTATGGCTACACCTTC.

The CDR3 protein is CASSLGRGWDTEAFF. The CDR3 coding sequence is TGTGCCAGCAGCTTGGGGAGGGGTTGGGACACTGAAGCTTTCTTT. The V call is TRBV5-5, the J call TRBJ1-1, with a weak D call TRBD1 (5 bases). Trimming left V 0 bases short and J 3 bases short, with 12 bases between. This CDR3 contains 15 residues. Germline V gives CDR1 SGHKS, CDR2 YYEKEE (reference sequence).

The chain employs TRBV7-2 and TRBJ2-5, with D perhaps assigned TRBD1 or TRBD2 (5 bases each). V was trimmed by 2 bases and J by 5 bases, leaving 18 bases between them. The V gene's germline CDR1 is SGHTA and CDR2 FQGNSA. This CDR3 is 16 amino acids long. DNA for the CDR3: TGTGCCAGCAGCTTACTCCAGGGAGTGGGAACGGAGACCCAGTACTTC. Translated, it gives CASSLLQGVGTETQYF.

A single count supports this clone. The V gene is TRBV5-1, the J gene TRBJ2-6; D remains unclear. Germline V gives CDR1 SGHRS, CDR2 YFSETQ. The V end lost 6 bases, the J end lost 1 base, and 11 bases lay between the germline ends. This CDR3 spans 15 amino acids. The CDR3 loop is CASTRLGSGANVLTF. In nucleotides, the CDR3 is TGCGCCAGCACCCGGCTGGGATCTGGGGCCAACGTCCTGACTTTC.

This chain connects TRBV27 to TRBJ2-5; 10 nucleotides align to TRBD1. The CDR3 runs 16 residues. Germline assignment: CDR1 MNHEY and CDR2 SMNVEV (reference sequence). Germline trimming cut 4 bases from V and 5 bases from J; bases unmatched to any gene: 10. The CDR3: CASSSRRQGAGETQYF. CDR3 nucleotides: TGTGCCAGCAGTTCGAGAAGACAGGGGGCAGGGGAGACCCAGTACTTC.

The chain joins TRBV3-1 (or the pseudogene TRBV3-2) to TRBJ2-7; no clear D gene. The CDR3 has 11 amino acids. Per the germline V gene, CDR1 is LGHDT and CDR2 is YNNKEL (reference sequence). V lost 5 bases and J 3 bases, leaving 5 bases between the germline ends. The chain's CDR3 is CASSNNYEQYF. DNA for the CDR3: TGTGCCAGCAGCAACAACTACGAGCAGTACTTC.

On this clone itself: The junction and the germline gene differ at one end; a read error may be behind it. The rearrangement uses TRBV11-2 and TRBJ1-1; 8 bases are shared with TRBD1. Per the germline V gene, CDR1 is SGHAT and CDR2 is FQNNGV. The CDR3 runs 15 residues. In DNA, the CDR3 is TGTGCCAGCAGCTTAGCCCGGACAGGGAACCCTGAAGCTTTCTTT. It is translated as CASSLARTGNPEAFF.

The chain couples TRBV10-3 to TRBJ2-7; tentatively, D is TRBD2 (6 bases). Germline V gene data show CDR1 as ENHRY and CDR2 as SYGVKD. The CDR3 loop spans 14 amino acids. Trimming shortened V by 7 bases and J by 5 bases, and 18 bases separated the two germline ends. The CDR3 nucleotides are TGTGCCATCAACCTTGGGAAGGGGACTGACGAGCAGTACTTC. This gives the protein CAINLGKGTDEQYF.

Concerning this clone: The junction departs from the called germline gene at one end, perhaps through a read error. V and J are TRBV2 and TRBJ1-1; TRBD1 aligns across 8 bases. Germline assignment: CDR1 SNHLY and CDR2 FYNNEI. This CDR3 has 14 residues. The CDR3 reads CASRVQGAVDKLGF. The DNA for the CDR3 is TGTGCCAGCAGGGTTCAGGGGGCGGTGGATAAGCTTGGCTTT.

The chain employs TRBV7-2 and TRBJ2-5, with 15 bases fitting TRBD2. This CDR3 is 15 amino acids long. V lost 5 bases, J lost 3 bases, and 1 base stayed unmatched. Germline-derived CDR1 and CDR2 are SGHTA and FQGNSA. The CDR3, as DNA: TGTGCCAGCAGCCGGACTAGCGGGGGGGAAGAGACCCAGTACTTC. It specifies CASSRTSGGEETQYF.

The V call is TRBV6-6, the J call TRBJ2-7; no definite D call. Deletions cut 2 bases from V and 4 bases from J, with 9 bases between. The V gene's germline CDR1 is MNHNY and CDR2 SVGAGI (reference sequence). This CDR3 is built from 13 residues. The CDR3 protein is CASSYPLGYEQYF. The CDR3 region has the DNA TGTGCCAGCAGTTACCCCCTGGGGTACGAGCAGTACTTC.

This chain links TRBV27 with TRBJ2-3; TRBD1 agrees at 8 bases. CDR1 is MNHEY and CDR2 is SMNVEV in the germline V gene (reference sequence). The V and J ends lost 4 bases and 0 bases, in that order; junction bases with no gene match: 0. This CDR3 comprises 14 residues. CDR3 sequence (DNA): TGTGCCAGCAGTTGGACAGGGAGCACAGATACGCAGTATTTT. Amino acid sequence: CASSWTGSTDTQYF.

V is TRBV6-2 or TRBV6-3 and J is TRBJ1-2; D call uncertain. The CDR3 length is 15 residues. CDR1 and CDR2 (germline): MNHEY, SVGEGT. Trimming removed 5 bases at V and 8 bases at J, with 21 bases between. In DNA, the CDR3 is TGTGCCAGCAGTGATGGCGTGGGAGGTCTGGGAGGCTACACCTTC. This translates into CASSDGVGGLGGYTF.

The genes are TRBV6-1 and TRBJ2-5, with D tentatively TRBD2 (5 bases). This CDR3 comprises 13 residues. V gave up 2 bases and J gave up 4 bases, with 8 bases separating them. CDR1 and CDR2 (germline): MNHNS, SASEGT. CDR3 amino acids: CASSEYRGETQYF. The CDR3 coding sequence is TGTGCCAGCAGTGAATACCGGGGAGAGACCCAGTACTTC.

This chain joins TRBV11-2 and TRBJ1-1; 8 bases fit TRBD1. CDR1 is SGHAT and CDR2 is FQNNGV in the germline V gene. The CDR3 totals 16 residues. The J segment lost 1 base and the V segment lost 3 bases, leaving 7 bases of the junction unmatched. CDR3: CASSFVTGVGNTEAFF. CDR3 sequence (DNA): TGTGCCAGCAGCTTCGTGACAGGGGTCGGGAACACTGAAGCTTTCTTT.

The V and J genes are TRBV29-1 and TRBJ2-7; D is unclear. V lost 5 bases and J lost 3, with 17 bases in between. The CDR3 is 14 amino acids. The germline gives CDR1 SQVTM, CDR2 ANQGSEA. The CDR3 nucleotides are TGCAGCGTTCACCTTAGTGGTGATGACTACGAGCAGTACTTC. Protein sequence: CSVHLSGDDYEQYF.

The chain couples TRBV14 to TRBJ1-1; D perhaps matches TRBD1 (5 bases). V shed 3 bases and J shed 1 base, with 12 bases lying between them. The CDR3 contains 15 residues. Per germline, CDR1 SGHDN and CDR2 FVKESK. In nucleotides, the CDR3 is TGTGCCAGCAGCCAGGCTTGGGGGGGGAACACTGAAGCTTTCTTT. It encodes CASSQAWGGNTEAFF.

This clone appeared a few times. The chain couples TRBV10-1 to TRBJ1-1; D unclear. The V end lost 8 bases, the J end lost 0 bases, and 10 bases lay between the germline ends. The CDR3 has 13 amino acids. Germline loops: CDR1 WNHNN, CDR2 SYGVQD (reference sequence). CDR3: CASSVTMNTEAFF. CDR3 nucleotide sequence: TGCGCCAGCTCGGTGACCATGAACACTGAAGCTTTCTTT.

The gene calls are TRBV6-5 and TRBJ2-1; tentative D call: TRBD1 (5 bases). This CDR3 has 11 amino acids. Germline V gives CDR1 MNHEY, CDR2 SVGAGI. Here the CDR3 DNA reads TGTGTGTCCAGGGCCTACAATGAGCAGTTCTTC. This sequence encodes CVSRAYNEQFF.

The CDR3 region is CASSADRGTDTQYF. CDR3 in DNA: TGCGCCAGCAGCGCGGACAGGGGGACAGATACGCAGTATTTT. The chain is built from TRBV5-1 and TRBJ2-3; 10 nucleotides line up with TRBD1. The CDR3 sequence is 14 residues long. Per the germline V gene, CDR1 is SGHRS and CDR2 is YFSETQ. The trim removed 4 bases at V and 3 bases at J, leaving 2 bases unmatched.

The chain uses TRBV5-1 and TRBJ2-3; no clear D gene. The CDR3 totals 15 residues. V was pared by 1 base and J by 7 bases, with 16 bases between. Germline V gives CDR1 SGHRS, CDR2 YFSETQ. The CDR3 nucleotides are TGCGCCAGCAGCTTGTTCGGTCGTAATGGGAATACGCAGTATTTT. Translating it yields CASSLFGRNGNTQYF.

This chain connects TRBV6-5 to TRBJ1-1; D ambiguous. This CDR3 region has 16 residues. Looked up from germline, CDR1 is MNHEY and CDR2 is SVGAGI. Trimming took 0 bases from V and 1 from J, leaving 12 bases between them. This CDR3 reads CASSYSSRARNTEAFF. DNA of the CDR3: TGTGCCAGCAGTTACTCTTCCCGGGCCAGGAACACTGAAGCTTTCTTT.